The entry that follows covers one T cell receptor beta chain sequence. Its antigen is undetermined. Germline V gives CDR1 SGHRS, CDR2 YFSETQ. CDR3 length: 13 amino acids. Trimming removed 2 bases at V and 6 bases at J, with 10 bases between. Sequencing used immunoSEQ multiplex PCR; TCRdb keeps in-frame clones, though not all of them. The sample holds 20,000 to 25,000 clones, approximately 97% seen once. The data derive from a study of B cell selection in AIRE deficiency. Study-wide results and caveats: In TCRBV usage, CDR3 length and diversity, patient Tconv and Treg cells matched healthy donors. Shorter CDR3s marked shared Treg sequences, biased toward few non-templated insertions.

Conventional CD4 T cells were sorted as CD4+CD127+ cells. This TCR derives from a human donor with AIRE deficiency. The chain uses TRBV5-1 and TRBJ2-3; D is tentatively TRBD1 or TRBD2 (5 bases each). Material: conventional CD4+ T cells sorted from PBMCs. The CDR3 sequence is CASSFGEGDTQYF. The CDR3, as DNA: TGCGCCAGCAGCTTTGGAGAGGGGGATACGCAGTATTTT.